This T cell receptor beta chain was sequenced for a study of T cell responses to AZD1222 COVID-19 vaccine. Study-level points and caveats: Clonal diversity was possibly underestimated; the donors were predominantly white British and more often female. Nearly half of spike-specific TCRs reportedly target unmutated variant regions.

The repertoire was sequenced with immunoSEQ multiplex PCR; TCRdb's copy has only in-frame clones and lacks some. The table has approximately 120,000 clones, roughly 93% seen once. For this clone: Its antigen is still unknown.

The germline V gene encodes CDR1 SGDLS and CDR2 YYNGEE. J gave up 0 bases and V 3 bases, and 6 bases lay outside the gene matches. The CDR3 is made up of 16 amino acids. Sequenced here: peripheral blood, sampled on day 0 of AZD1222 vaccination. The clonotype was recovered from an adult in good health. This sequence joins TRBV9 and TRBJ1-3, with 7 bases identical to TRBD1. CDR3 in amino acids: CASSGTGDHSGNTIYF. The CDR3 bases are TGTGCCAGCAGCGGCACAGGGGACCACTCTGGAAACACCATATATTTT.